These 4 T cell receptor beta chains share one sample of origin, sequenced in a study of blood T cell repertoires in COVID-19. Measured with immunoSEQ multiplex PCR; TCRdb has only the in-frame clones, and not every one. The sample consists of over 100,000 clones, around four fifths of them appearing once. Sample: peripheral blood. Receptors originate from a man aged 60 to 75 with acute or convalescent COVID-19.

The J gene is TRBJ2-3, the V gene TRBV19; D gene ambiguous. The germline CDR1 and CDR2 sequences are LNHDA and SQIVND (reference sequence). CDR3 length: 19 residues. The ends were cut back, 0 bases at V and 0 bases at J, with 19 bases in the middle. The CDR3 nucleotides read TGTGCCAGTAGTATAGATCTATACGGAGCGTCTCCTAGCACAGATACGCAGTATTTT. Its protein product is CASSIDLYGASPSTDTQYF.

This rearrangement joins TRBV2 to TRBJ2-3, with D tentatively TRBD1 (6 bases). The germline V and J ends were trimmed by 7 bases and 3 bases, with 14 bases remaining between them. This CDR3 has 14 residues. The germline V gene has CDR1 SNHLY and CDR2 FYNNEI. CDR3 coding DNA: TGTGCCAGCACTACCCGGACAGCTACAGATACGCAGTATTTT. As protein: CASTTRTATDTQYF.

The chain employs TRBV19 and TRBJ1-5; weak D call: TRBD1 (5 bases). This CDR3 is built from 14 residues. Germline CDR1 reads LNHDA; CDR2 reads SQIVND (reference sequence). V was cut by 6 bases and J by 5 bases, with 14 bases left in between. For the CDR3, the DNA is TGTGCCAGTAGCCTACAGGATACTTATCAGCCCCAGCATTTT. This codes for CASSLQDTYQPQHF.

CDR3 sequence: CASSPAQNSYEQYF. CDR3 sequence (DNA): TGTGCCAGCTCACCGGCCCAAAACTCCTACGAGCAGTACTTC. The rearrangement joins TRBV18 to TRBJ2-7, with unresolved D. The V gene lost 3 bases and the J gene lost 0 bases, with 9 bases spanning the gap. The V gene's germline CDR1 is KGHSH and CDR2 LQKENI. This CDR3 contains 14 residues. The complete variable domain, with remaining parts taken from reference TRBV18 and TRBJ2-7, reads NAGVMQNPRHLVRRRGQEARLRCSPMKGHSHVYWYRQLPEEGLKFMVYLQKENIIDESGMPKERFSAEFPKEGPSILRIQQVVRGDSAAYFCASSPAQNSYEQYFGPGTRLTVT.